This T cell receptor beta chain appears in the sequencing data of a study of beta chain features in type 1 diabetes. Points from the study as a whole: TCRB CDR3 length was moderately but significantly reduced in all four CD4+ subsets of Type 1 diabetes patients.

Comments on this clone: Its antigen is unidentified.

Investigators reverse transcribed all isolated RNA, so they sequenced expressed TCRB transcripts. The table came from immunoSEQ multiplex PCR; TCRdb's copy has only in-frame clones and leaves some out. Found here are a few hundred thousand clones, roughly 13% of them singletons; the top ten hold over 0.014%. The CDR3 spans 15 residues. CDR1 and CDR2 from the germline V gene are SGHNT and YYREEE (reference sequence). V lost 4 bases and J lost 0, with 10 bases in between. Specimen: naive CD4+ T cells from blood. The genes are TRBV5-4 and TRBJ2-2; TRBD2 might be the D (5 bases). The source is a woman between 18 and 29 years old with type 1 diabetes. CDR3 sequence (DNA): TGTGCCAGCAGCCCCCGGACTGCGAACACCGGGGAGCTGTTTTTT. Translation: CASSPRTANTGELFF.